The T cell receptor beta chain described here comes from a study of T cells in Graves' hyperthyroidism and ophthalmopathy. This clonotype showed up many times. What it binds is unknown. The TCR beta CDR3 regions underwent amplification using RNA transcripts as the source. When the TCR CDR3 underwent first-round RT-PCR, the HTBI primer set was used. TCRdb reprocessed the multiplex PCR reads via MiXCR and lists one record per CDR3 protein. The sample lists some 600,000 distinct CDR3 sequences, roughly 14% occurring once. Patients with uncontrolled infections, other autoimmune diseases, pregnancy or lactation were excluded. Study conclusions and caveats: Most clonotypes expanded in thyroid above 0.001 were likewise present in blood. The authors' 13 V-J model separated ophthalmopathy from stable hyperthyroidism.

The trim removed 4 bases at V and 3 bases at J, leaving 6 bases unmatched. This CDR3 is 15 amino acids long. The receptor's source is a woman aged 25 to 39 with Graves' hyperthyroidism that later progressed to Graves' ophthalmopathy. The V gene is TRBV12-3 or TRBV12-4, the J gene TRBJ2-3; 8 bases line up with TRBD2. The material sequenced was blood. The DNA for the CDR3 is TGTGCCAGCAGTTCAGCGGGAGTGGGGACAGATACGCAGTATTTT. Translating gives CASSSAGVGTDTQYF.